The clone carrying this TCR beta chain showed up just a few times. No antigen is known for it. Primers used in a second PCR of about 6 to 11 cycles were a sample-barcoded 5' primer and a J-beta primer mix. TCRdb used MiXCR to reprocess the 5' RACE reads, holding one entry per CDR3 protein. The table has some 800,000 distinct CDR3 sequences, 20% to 30% seen once; the top ten hold approximately 3.7%. These data belong to a study of blood T cells in healthy people across ages. General study findings and limits: In long-lived donors, naive CD4+ cell counts and diversity exceeded those of aged donors. Using unsorted PBMCs precluded a conclusive naive versus antigen-experienced comparison.

Isolation recovered at least 6.5 million PBMCs from every sample. V shed 8 bases, J shed 5 bases, and the junction held 4 bases outside the gene matches. The CDR3 has 12 amino acids. Germline CDR1 and CDR2: SNHLY and FYNNEI. These data were also filed under a second study, of T cells of mothers and their children. That work adds: Three healthy Caucasian mothers and their six children donated.

Sequences were obtained from blood. The source of this sequence is a boy younger than 18 in good health. The chain uses TRBV2 and TRBJ2-5; 8 bases are shared with TRBD1. CDR3 bases: TGTGCCAGCCGACAGGGGTGGGAGACCCAGTACTTC. This encodes CASRQGWETQYF.